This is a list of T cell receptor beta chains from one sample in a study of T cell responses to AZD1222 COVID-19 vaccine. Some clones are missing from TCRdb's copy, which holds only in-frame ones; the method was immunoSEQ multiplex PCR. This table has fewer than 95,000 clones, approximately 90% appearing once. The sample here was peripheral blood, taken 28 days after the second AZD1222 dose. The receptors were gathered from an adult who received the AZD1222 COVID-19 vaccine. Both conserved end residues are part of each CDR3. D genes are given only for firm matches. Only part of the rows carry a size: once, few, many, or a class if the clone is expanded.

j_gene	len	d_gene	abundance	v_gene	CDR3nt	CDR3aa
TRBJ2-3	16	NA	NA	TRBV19	TGTGCCAGTAGTATAGAGGCTGGAGGGTACACAGATACGCAGTATTTT	CASSIEAGGYTDTQYF
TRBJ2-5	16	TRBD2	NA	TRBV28	TGTGCCAGCAGCCTCAGCTCGGGGGGGCTACGGGAGACCCAGTACTTC	CASSLSSGGLRETQYF
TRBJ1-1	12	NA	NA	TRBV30	TGTGCCTGGAGGTCTTTCCACACTGAAGCTTTCTTT	CAWRSFHTEAFF
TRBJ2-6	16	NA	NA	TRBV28	TGTGCCAGCAGTTCCCTATTCGGTTCTGGGGCCAACGTCCTGACTTTC	CASSSLFGSGANVLTF
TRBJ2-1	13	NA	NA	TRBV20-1	TGCAGTGCTAGTAAGGGCGACTACAATGAGCAGTTCTTC	CSASKGDYNEQFF
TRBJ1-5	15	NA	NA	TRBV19	TGTGCCAGTAGTCCTCGGTCAGGTCGGGGTCAGCCCCAGCATTTT	CASSPRSGRGQPQHF
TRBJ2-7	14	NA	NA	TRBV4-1	TGCGCCAGCAGCCAAGCACAGAGCTCCTACGAGCAGTACTTC	CASSQAQSSYEQYF
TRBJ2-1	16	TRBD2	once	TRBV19	TGTGCCAGTAGCGGGAGCGGGAGGGTGGGATACAATGAGCAGTTCTTC	CASSGSGRVGYNEQFF
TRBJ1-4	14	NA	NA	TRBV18	TGTGCCAGCTCACCAGGGCACTTTAATGAAAAACTGTTTTTT	CASSPGHFNEKLFF
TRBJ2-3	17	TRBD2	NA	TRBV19	TGTGCCAGTAGTATAGGGGCCAATAGCGGGAGCACAGATACGCAGTATTTT	CASSIGANSGSTDTQYF
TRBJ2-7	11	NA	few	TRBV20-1	TGCAGTGTTCACCAGGGCTACGAGCAGTACTTC	CSVHQGYEQYF
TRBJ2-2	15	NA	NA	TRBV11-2	TGTGCCAGCAGCTTAGTTGGGGGAGGCACCGGGGAGCTGTTTTTT	CASSLVGGGTGELFF
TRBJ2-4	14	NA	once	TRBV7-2	TGTGCCAGCAGCTTGCGGTTTTTGGGAAACATTCAGTACTTC	CASSLRFLGNIQYF
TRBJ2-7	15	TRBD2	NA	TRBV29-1	TGCAGCGTTGACCTCCCGGGACTAGCGGCCTACGAGCAGTACTTC	CSVDLPGLAAYEQYF
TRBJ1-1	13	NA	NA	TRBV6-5	TGTGCCAGCAGCCTTGGACAGTCCCTACAAGCTTTCTTT	CASSLGQSLQAFF
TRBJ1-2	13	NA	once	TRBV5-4	TGTGCCAGCAGCTTGGGAACAGGCGATGGCTACACCTTC	CASSLGTGDGYTF
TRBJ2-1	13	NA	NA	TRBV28	TGTGCCAGCAGTTCCGTATCCTACAATGAGCAGTTCTTC	CASSSVSYNEQFF
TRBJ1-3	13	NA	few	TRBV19	TGTGCCAGTAGTATCGGGTACGGAAACACCATATATTTT	CASSIGYGNTIYF
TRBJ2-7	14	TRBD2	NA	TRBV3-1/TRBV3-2	TGTGCCAATCCGGGACTAGCGGGAAACTACGAGCAGTACTTC	CANPGLAGNYEQYF
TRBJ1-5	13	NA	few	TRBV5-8	TGTGCCAGCAGAGAGTATAGCAATCAGCCCCAGCATTTT	CASREYSNQPQHF
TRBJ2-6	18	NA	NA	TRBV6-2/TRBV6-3	TGTGCCAGCAGTTACTCTTTTAACAGTATGGCTGGGGCCAACGTCCTGACTTTC	CASSYSFNSMAGANVLTF
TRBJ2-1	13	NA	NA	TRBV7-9	TGTGCCAGCAGCTTCTTGGGGGCGAATGAGCAGTTCTTC	CASSFLGANEQFF
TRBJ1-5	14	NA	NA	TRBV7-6	TGTGCCAGCAGCCAAGGGTTGAGCAATCAGCCCCAGCATTTT	CASSQGLSNQPQHF
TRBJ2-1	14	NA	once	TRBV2	TGTGCCAGCGGGGCTGCGACCCGAGGCAATGAGCAGTTCTTC	CASGAATRGNEQFF